Presented here are 27 T cell receptor beta chains from one specimen sequenced in a study of shared clonotypes between healthy human individuals. As defined, naive CD8 cells were CD45RO-negative and positively selected for CCR7, with terminally differentiated effector memory CD45RA+ cells excluded. Assay: immunoSEQ multiplex PCR; the TCRdb copy retains only in-frame clones and omits some. The sample lists around 560,000 clones, around 95% occurring once. Sequencing was performed on naive CD8+ T cells sorted from blood. The receptors shown here come from a woman aged 25 to 45 in good health.

The gene calls are TRBV10-3 and TRBJ2-7; no definite D call. The germline V gene encodes CDR1 ENHRY and CDR2 SYGVKD. The germline V and J ends were trimmed by 8 bases and 3 bases, with 11 bases remaining between them. This CDR3 has 12 residues. The CDR3 sequence is CAIRGSDYEQYF. DNA of the CDR3: TGTGCCATCCGTGGTTCCGACTACGAGCAGTACTTC.

The CDR3 nucleotides are TGTGCCAGCAGTGAAGCGTGGGACACCGACTCCTACGAGCAGTACTTC. Protein sequence: CASSEAWDTDSYEQYF. The chain has TRBV2 and TRBJ2-5, with D possibly matching TRBD1 (6 bases). The end of the DNA aligns better with TRBJ2-7, so the J call may be wrong. Looked up from germline, CDR1 is SNHLY and CDR2 is FYNNEI. The CDR3 is 16 amino acids.

J is TRBJ2-1 and V is TRBV28; D is possibly TRBD1 or TRBD2 (5 bases each). Germline V gene data show CDR1 as MDHEN and CDR2 as SYDVKM. The CDR3 is 12 residues long. Deletions cut 3 bases from V and 9 bases from J, with 9 bases between. CDR3 DNA: TGTGCCAGCAGTTTTTCGGGACCTGAGCAGTTCTTC. Encoded protein: CASSFSGPEQFF.

The chain employs TRBV28 and TRBJ2-7, with a possible D match to TRBD1 (5 bases). The CDR3 has 16 amino acids. Germline loops: CDR1 MDHEN, CDR2 SYDVKM. Trimming removed 3 bases from V and 2 bases from J, with 17 bases in between. CDR3 region: CASSFKGLAPTYEQYF. The CDR3 DNA reads as TGTGCCAGCAGTTTCAAGGGGCTGGCCCCGACCTACGAGCAGTACTTC. The full variable domain, completed using reference TRBV28 and TRBJ2-7, is DVKVTQSSRYLVKRTGEKVFLECVQDMDHENMFWYRQDPGLGLRLIYFSYDVKMKEKGDIPEGYSVSREKKERFSLILESASTNQTSMYLCASSFKGLAPTYEQYFGPGTRLTVT.

Turning to this clone: Other DNA sequences in the same sample also yield this CDR3. The chain uses TRBV27 and TRBJ2-7, with TRBD1 matching over 9 bases. Losses at the gene ends were 3 bases for V and 3 bases for J; bases not matched to a gene: 3. The CDR3 consists of 14 residues. The germline V gene encodes CDR1 MNHEY and CDR2 SMNVEV (reference sequence). Here the CDR3 reads CASSLGTGLYEQYF. CDR3 in DNA: TGTGCCAGCAGTTTGGGGACAGGGCTCTACGAGCAGTACTTC.

This clone appeared a single time. The chain carries TRBV11-2 and TRBJ2-1; no definite D call. The CDR3 has 16 amino acids. The germline V gene encodes CDR1 SGHAT and CDR2 FQNNGV. Trimming took 1 base from V and 0 from J, leaving 10 bases between them. The CDR3 DNA reads as TGTGCCAGCAGCTTAGGGCCCAGCGTCTCCTACAATGAGCAGTTCTTC. Protein: CASSLGPSVSYNEQFF.

The CDR3 protein is CASSDFGAAGPTYEQYF. DNA of the CDR3: TGTGCCAGCAGTGATTTCGGGGCGGCAGGGCCAACCTACGAGCAGTACTTC. The chain uses TRBV2 and TRBJ2-7, with D tentatively TRBD1 or TRBD2 (5 bases each). CDR3 length: 17 amino acids. V lost 3 bases to trimming and J lost 2 bases, with 20 bases between them. Germline-derived CDR1 and CDR2 are SNHLY and FYNNEI.

A single count supports this clone. Here the CDR3 DNA reads TGTGCCAGTAAACAGAGGGGACTAGCGGGAGGCTACCAAGAGACCCAGTACTTC. This codes for CASKQRGLAGGYQETQYF. The chain recombines TRBV19 with TRBJ2-5, with 15 bases lining up with TRBD2. Per germline, CDR1 LNHDA and CDR2 SQIVND (reference sequence). The trim removed 7 bases at V and 0 bases at J, leaving 9 bases unmatched. This CDR3 has 18 residues.

The rearrangement joins TRBV7-8 to TRBJ2-3; D is possibly TRBD1 (5 bases). From germline, CDR1 is SGHVS and CDR2 FQNEAQ. V lost 1 base and J lost 0, with 11 bases in between. The CDR3 has 16 residues. The CDR3 nucleotides are TGTGCCAGCAGCTTAGGGGTTCGACAGAGCACAGATACGCAGTATTTT. Residues: CASSLGVRQSTDTQYF.

This chain joins TRBV11-2 and TRBJ2-5; possible D gene TRBD2, 5 bases. The CDR3 length is 12 residues. With 3 bases removed from V and 4 bases from J, the gap between germline ends came to 6 bases. Germline values: CDR1 SGHAT, CDR2 FQNNGV. Here the CDR3 DNA reads TGTGCCAGCAGCTTTGAGGGAGAGACCCAGTACTTC. This translates into CASSFEGETQYF.

The chain has TRBV2 and TRBJ2-7, with D perhaps matching TRBD1 or TRBD2 (5 bases each). Germline assignment: CDR1 SNHLY and CDR2 FYNNEI. Between the trimmed V and J ends, which lost 5 bases and 2 bases, there was a span of 19 bases. The CDR3 spans 16 residues. The DNA for the CDR3 is TGTGCCAGCAGTAGGGCACGGGACGCAGCCACCTACGAGCAGTACTTC. Encoded protein: CASSRARDAATYEQYF.

This chain uses TRBV11-2 with TRBJ2-7; TRBD1 aligns across 8 bases. The ends lost 2 bases at V and 0 bases at J; junction bases unmatched: 6. This CDR3 spans 16 amino acids. Looked up from germline, CDR1 is SGHAT and CDR2 is FQNNGV. The DNA for the CDR3 is TGTGCCAGCAGCTTATCTCGGACAGGGAGCTCCTACGAGCAGTACTTC. Its translation is CASSLSRTGSSYEQYF.

This clone was observed once. The chain joins TRBV19 to TRBJ2-7, with 8 bases identical to TRBD2. The V and J ends lost 3 bases and 2 bases, in that order; junction bases with no gene match: 12. Germline assignment: CDR1 LNHDA and CDR2 SQIVND (reference sequence). This CDR3 contains 17 residues. The CDR3 DNA sequence: TGTGCCAGTAGTATGGTTGGGCTAGCGGGTAAGGCCTACGAGCAGTACTTC. Residues: CASSMVGLAGKAYEQYF.

The V call is TRBV6-5, the J call TRBJ2-5, with 10 bases aligning to TRBD2. The DNA end lines up better with TRBJ2-7; the J call may be wrong. Per germline, CDR1 MNHEY and CDR2 SVGAGI. The CDR3 runs 15 residues. CDR3 in amino acids: CASSYSSSGGYEQYF. CDR3 nucleotide sequence: TGTGCCAGCAGTTACTCGTCTAGCGGGGGCTACGAGCAGTACTTC.

This clone was picked up one time. V gene TRBV29-1 combines with J gene TRBJ2-7, with TRBD2 identical over 10 bases. Germline trimming cut 8 bases from V and 0 bases from J; bases unmatched to any gene: 7. Germline V gives CDR1 SQVTM, CDR2 ANQGSEA. CDR3 length: 14 residues. CDR3 DNA sequence: TGCAGCCTTAAAGCGGGAGGGCCCTCCTACGAGCAGTACTTC. It specifies CSLKAGGPSYEQYF.

The V and J genes are TRBV7-2 and TRBJ2-5; 7 nucleotides align to TRBD2. In germline, CDR1 is SGHTA, CDR2 FQGNSA. Trimming removed 4 bases from V and 4 bases from J; junction bases left unmatched: 3. The CDR3 is made up of 13 amino acids. CDR3 amino acids: CASSSGLPETQYF. The CDR3 bases are TGTGCCAGCAGCTCGGGACTACCAGAGACCCAGTACTTC.

This chain uses TRBV5-1 with TRBJ1-4; perhaps TRBD1 as D (6 bases). Germline V gene sequence: CDR1 SGHRS, CDR2 YFSETQ. Trimming shortened V by 3 bases and J by 8 bases, and 20 bases separated the two germline ends. The CDR3 runs to 16 residues. The CDR3 nucleotides read TGCGCCAGCAGCTCTTCTTTGGAACAGGGAGGCGAAAAACTGTTTTTT. Translation: CASSSSLEQGGEKLFF.

This clone was found once. The genes are TRBV27 and TRBJ2-3, with TRBD2 as a possible D gene (6 bases). The V end was cut by 5 bases, the J end by 2 bases, with 20 bases between. The CDR3 runs to 17 residues. The germline V gene has CDR1 MNHEY and CDR2 SMNVEV (reference sequence). CDR3 residues: CASSPPLGGPITDTQYF. The CDR3 coding sequence is TGTGCCAGCAGTCCGCCCCTCGGAGGGCCTATCACAGATACGCAGTATTTT.

V is TRBV11-2 and J is TRBJ2-1; 9 bases match TRBD2. Germline V gene lookup returns CDR1 SGHAT and CDR2 FQNNGV. The CDR3 runs 16 residues. After removal of 1 base from V and 8 bases from J, the junction contained 9 bases not matched to a gene. The CDR3 DNA sequence: TGTGCCAGCAGCTTAGTTCTCGCGGGAGGGAAGGATGAGCAGTTCTTC. It translates to CASSLVLAGGKDEQFF.

This chain connects TRBV11-2 to TRBJ2-7; D remains ambiguous. Looked up from germline, CDR1 is SGHAT and CDR2 is FQNNGV. The CDR3 has 14 residues. With 3 bases removed from V and 4 bases from J, the gap between germline ends came to 13 bases. As DNA, the CDR3 is TGTGCCAGCAGCTTGTGGACGGGCATATACGAGCAGTACTTC. Translated, it gives CASSLWTGIYEQYF.

This clone was observed a single time. The chain carries TRBV27 and TRBJ2-1; 12 nucleotides align to TRBD2. This CDR3 comprises 15 residues. The ends lost 4 bases at V and 14 bases at J; junction bases unmatched: 12. The germline V gene encodes CDR1 MNHEY and CDR2 SMNVEV (reference sequence). The chain's CDR3 is CASSSSSGRARGEFF. The DNA of the CDR3 is TGTGCCAGCAGTTCCTCTAGCGGGAGGGCCCGAGGGGAGTTCTTC.

About this clone: This sample includes further DNA sequences coding for the same CDR3. This chain connects TRBV4-1 to TRBJ2-7; D gene uncertain. CDR3 size: 13 residues. Germline loops: CDR1 MGHRA, CDR2 YSYEKL. The V end lost 1 base, the J end lost 3 bases, and 7 bases lay between the germline ends. The DNA of the CDR3 is TGCGCCAGCAGCCAAGGTTGGGACTACGAGCAGTACTTC. Protein sequence: CASSQGWDYEQYF.

V usage is TRBV29-1 and J usage is TRBJ2-2; D is undetermined. This CDR3 has 12 amino acids. The V end was cut by 5 bases, the J end by 1 base, with 5 bases between. CDR1 and CDR2 (germline): SQVTM, ANQGSEA. The CDR3 DNA reads TGCAGCGTTACGGGGAACACCGGGGAGCTGTTTTTT. Its protein is CSVTGNTGELFF.

The V call is TRBV5-8, the J call TRBJ2-7; D perhaps matches TRBD1 (6 bases). CDR3 length: 16 residues. The germline V gene has CDR1 SGHTS and CDR2 YDEGEE. V lost 4 bases, J lost 3 bases, and 20 bases lay in between. Written as DNA, the CDR3 is TGTGCCAGCAGCCTGAGCCCAGAGGGGGAAGACTACGAGCAGTACTTC. Its translation: CASSLSPEGEDYEQYF.

The table lists this clone with a count of one. The same CDR3 can be traced to other DNA sequences in this sample. The CDR3 reads CASSQVATSGNEQFF. CDR3 coding DNA: TGCGCCAGCAGCCAAGTTGCAACAAGTGGCAATGAGCAGTTCTTC. The rearrangement uses TRBV4-1 and TRBJ2-1; D is uncertain. Germline V gene sequence: CDR1 MGHRA, CDR2 YSYEKL. The CDR3 runs 15 residues. Trimming took off 1 base at V and 6 bases at J, with 13 bases between the two ends.

The rearrangement joins TRBV4-1 to TRBJ2-7, with TRBD2 identical over 8 bases. After removal of 1 base from V and 2 bases from J, the junction contained 10 bases not matched to a gene. The CDR3 loop spans 17 amino acids. Germline CDR1 and CDR2: MGHRA and YSYEKL. The DNA of the CDR3 is TGCGCCAGCAGCCAAGTCCTCTCTTCCGGGAGGGCCTACGAGCAGTACTTC. This encodes CASSQVLSSGRAYEQYF.

The DNA for the CDR3 is TGTGCCAGCAGTTTATCCCCCGGGACTAGCGAAGAGACCCAGTACTTC. Translation gives CASSLSPGTSEETQYF. The V call is TRBV27, the J call TRBJ2-5; 10 nucleotides align to TRBD2. CDR3 size: 16 residues. Trimming at V came to 0 bases and at J to 3 bases, leaving 4 bases not matched to a gene. CDR1 MNHEY and CDR2 SMNVEV come from the germline V gene (reference sequence).